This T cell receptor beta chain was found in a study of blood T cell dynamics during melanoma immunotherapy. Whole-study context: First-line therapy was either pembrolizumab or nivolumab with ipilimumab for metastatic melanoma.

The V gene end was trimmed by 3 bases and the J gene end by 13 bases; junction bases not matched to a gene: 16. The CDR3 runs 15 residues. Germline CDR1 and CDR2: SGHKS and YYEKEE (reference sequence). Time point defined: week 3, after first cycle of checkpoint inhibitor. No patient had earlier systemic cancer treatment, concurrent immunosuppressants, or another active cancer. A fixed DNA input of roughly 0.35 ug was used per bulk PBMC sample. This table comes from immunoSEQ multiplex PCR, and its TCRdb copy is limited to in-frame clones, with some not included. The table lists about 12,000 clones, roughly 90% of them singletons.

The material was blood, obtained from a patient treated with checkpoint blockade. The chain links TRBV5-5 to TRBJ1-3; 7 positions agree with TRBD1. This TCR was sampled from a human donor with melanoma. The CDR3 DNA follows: TGTGCCAGCAGCTGGGGTAGACAGGGTTTCGGTCGGATATATTTT. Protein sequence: CASSWGRQGFGRIYF. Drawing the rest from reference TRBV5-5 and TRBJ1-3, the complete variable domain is DAGVTQSPTHLIKTRGQQVTLRCSPISGHKSVSWYQQVLGQGPQFIFQYYEKEERGRGNFPDRFSARQFPNYSSELNVNALLLGDSALYLCASSWGRQGFGRIYFGEGSWLTVV.